Below, 8 T cell receptor beta chains from the same sample are listed, as sequenced in a study of cytomegalovirus exposure and HLA in healthy donors. The PCR was carried out with 60 Vbeta primers and 13 Jbeta primers. TCRdb keeps only in-frame clones here, not all; method: immunoSEQ multiplex PCR. The table shows roughly 150,000 clones, with 80% to 90% occurring only once. The sequencing input was PBMCs. Every receptor here comes from a man aged 30 to 45 in good health and CMV-seropositive.

The chain carries TRBV19 and TRBJ2-4, with 7 bases aligning to TRBD1. The CDR3 covers 13 residues. Looked up from germline, CDR1 is LNHDA and CDR2 is SQIVND (reference sequence). The junction had 7 bases not matched to a gene; V was cut back by 7 bases and J by 7 bases. The CDR3 sequence is CASNPGTVNIQYF. In DNA form, the CDR3 reads TGTGCCAGTAACCCCGGGACAGTTAACATTCAGTACTTC.

In this sample, this clone turned up once. The genes are TRBV12-5 and TRBJ2-7; 8 bases map to TRBD1. V dropped 2 bases and J dropped 1; count of bases not matched to a gene: 7. This CDR3 contains 16 residues. Germline CDR1 and CDR2: LGHNT and FRNRAP. The CDR3 DNA reads TGTGCTAGTGGTTTGCCCGGGACAGGCCCTTCCTACGAGCAGTACTTC. Translating it yields CASGLPGTGPSYEQYF.

The rearrangement links TRBV7-2 to TRBJ2-1, with TRBD1 matching over 7 bases. After removal of 5 bases from V and 2 bases from J, the junction contained 6 bases not matched to a gene. This CDR3 spans 15 amino acids. CDR1 is SGHTA and CDR2 is FQGNSA in the germline V gene. The CDR3 here is CASSPGGTTYNEQFF. In nucleotides, the CDR3 is TGTGCCAGCAGCCCAGGGGGAACTACCTACAATGAGCAGTTCTTC.

The chain uses TRBV27 and TRBJ2-1; 12 positions agree with TRBD1. CDR3 size: 14 residues. J lost 7 bases, V lost 7 bases, and 5 bases had no gene match. CDR1 is MNHEY, CDR2 SMNVEV, per germline (reference sequence). The CDR3 DNA reads TGTGCCAGCACCAGGGACAGGGGGCGGAATGAGCAGTTCTTC. Its translation is CASTRDRGRNEQFF.

The chain couples TRBV7-3 to TRBJ2-3, with TRBD2 matching over 10 bases. The CDR3 length is 18 residues. With V trimmed by 3 bases and J by 7 bases, 16 bases remained unmatched. CDR1 and CDR2 from the germline V gene are SGHTA and FQGTGA. CDR3 sequence reads: CASSFRGPSSGSMNTQYF. DNA of the CDR3: TGTGCCAGCAGCTTCCGTGGACCTTCTAGCGGGAGTATGAATACGCAGTATTTT. The variable domain in full, with the rest retrieved from reference TRBV7-3 and TRBJ2-3, is GAGVSQTPSNKVTEKGKYVELRCDPISGHTALYWYRQSLGQGPEFLIYFQGTGAADDSGLPNDRFFAVRPEGSVSTLKIQRTERGDSAVYLCASSFRGPSSGSMNTQYFGPGTRLTVL.

This chain connects TRBV7-9 to TRBJ1-3, with 8 bases identical to TRBD1. The CDR3 runs to 16 residues. The junction had 7 bases not matched to a gene; V was cut back by 5 bases and J by 1 base. CDR1 is SEHNR and CDR2 is FQNEAQ in the germline V gene (reference sequence). CDR3 nucleotide sequence: TGTGCCAGCAGCGTAACAGGGGGACTATCTGGAAACACCATATATTTT. The encoded protein is CASSVTGGLSGNTIYF. Combining the CDR3 with reference TRBV7-9 and TRBJ1-3 gives the whole variable domain DTGVSQNPRHKITKRGQNVTFRCDPISEHNRLYWYRQTLGQGPEFLTYFQNEAQLEKSRLLSDRFSAERPKGSFSTLEIQRTEQGDSAMYLCASSVTGGLSGNTIYFGEGSWLTVV.

V is TRBV11-2 and J is TRBJ2-4; D is ambiguous. Trimming removed 1 base at V and 0 bases at J, with 10 bases between. The CDR3 covers 16 residues. CDR1 and CDR2 (germline): SGHAT, FQNNGV. CDR3 nucleotides: TGTGCCAGCAGCTTAGGACGGAGCATAGCCAAAAACATTCAGTACTTC. It yields the protein CASSLGRSIAKNIQYF.

The J gene is TRBJ2-3, the V gene TRBV4-1; the D gene is possibly TRBD2 (6 bases). This CDR3 is built from 14 residues. With 8 bases removed from V and 4 bases from J, the gap between germline ends came to 16 bases. Germline CDR1 reads MGHRA; CDR2 reads YSYEKL. The DNA for the CDR3 is TGCGCCAGCTCTCTCGGGGGAAAACCAGATACGCAGTATTTT. This encodes CASSLGGKPDTQYF.